This paragraph reports one T cell receptor (beta chain). One end of the junction fails to match germline, which may point to a read error. As processed by the authors: Reference gene primer amplification gave estimated nucleated cell counts. Sequencing was performed with immunoSEQ multiplex PCR; in TCRdb, only in-frame clones are kept and a portion is missing. D and trimming were read from the DNA, whereas the V and J calls and clone size are those reported in that table. The sample includes under 70,000 clones, 65% to 85% of them seen just once. This specimen comes from a study of blood T cell repertoires in COVID-19. The wider study: Material from acute and convalescent COVID-19 was sourced from the United States, Italy and Spain. PBMCs, B-cell-depleted T cells, or T cells provided the cDNA or gDNA that made up the material.

Germline CDR1 reads KGHSH; CDR2 reads LQKENI. The CDR3 covers 16 residues. The receptor was isolated from a woman aged 80 or over with active or convalescent COVID-19. This chain uses TRBV18 with TRBJ2-1; 8 bases line up with TRBD1. Sequencing was done on a sample of peripheral blood. CDR3 sequence (DNA): TGTGCCAACTCACAGCTACAGGGGGTTGGAAATAATGAGCAGTTCTTC. Its protein is CANSQLQGVGNNEQFF. Looking up the rest from reference TRBV18 and TRBJ2-1 gives the full variable domain: NAGVMQNPRHLVRRRGQEARLRCSPMKGHSHVYWYRQLPEEGLKFMVYLQKENIIDESGMPKERFSAEFPKEGPSILRIQQVVRGDSAAYFCANSQLQGVGNNEQFFGPGTRLTVL.